The 30 T cell receptor beta chains below all came from one sample that was sequenced in a study of preoperative IRX-2 immunotherapy in early breast cancer. As for treatment: preoperative locoregional IRX-2 cytokine immunotherapy. Profiling relied on immunoSEQ multiplex PCR, and the TCRdb table lists in-frame clones only, not all of them. The table records around 95,000 clones, 75% to 90% of them present only once. Specimen: tumor tissue, collected after IRX-2 immunotherapy. Receptors were obtained from a human donor with breast cancer.

V and J are TRBV28 and TRBJ1-2; tentative D call: TRBD1 (6 bases). The CDR3 sequence is 13 residues long. The V gene's germline CDR1 is MDHEN and CDR2 SYDVKM. With 6 bases removed from V and 5 bases from J, the gap between germline ends came to 13 bases. In nucleotides, the CDR3 is TGTGCCAGCAGCCAGGGAAGGGGGTATGGCTACACCTTC. Its translation: CASSQGRGYGYTF.

This chain connects TRBV6-8 to TRBJ1-1; D unclear. Germline-derived CDR1 and CDR2 are MNHGY and SAAAGT. V shed 6 bases and J shed 0 bases, with 8 bases lying between them. This CDR3 has 13 residues. This CDR3 is CASRQGLNTEAFF. The CDR3 DNA is TGTGCCAGCAGGCARGGTCTGAACACTGAAGCTTTCTTT.

The chain has TRBV28 and TRBJ2-7; D remains unclear. The CDR3 runs to 15 residues. The germline CDR1 and CDR2 sequences are MDHEN and SYDVKM. The V end lost 11 bases, the J end lost 1 base, and 21 bases lay between the germline ends. The CDR3, as DNA: TGTGCCGTCACCGATCCCGAAGGACCGTCCTACGAGCAGTACTTC. Its protein product is CAVTDPEGPSYEQYF.

The chain joins TRBV6-8 to TRBJ1-6; 8 nucleotides align to TRBD1. Germline V CDR1 and CDR2: MNHGY, SAAAGT. The V gene end was trimmed by 6 bases and the J gene end by 9 bases; junction bases not matched to a gene: 7. There are 14 residues in the CDR3. The CDR3 spells CASRTTGVVSPLHF. The CDR3, as DNA: TGTGCCAGCAGAACGACAGGGGTGGTTTCACCCCTCCACTTT.

This rearrangement joins TRBV18 to TRBJ1-4; D ambiguous. Germline loops: CDR1 KGHSH, CDR2 LQKENI. The CDR3 consists of 13 residues. Deletions cut 6 bases from V and 7 bases from J, with 12 bases between. CDR3 residues: CASSPGGIEKLFF. In DNA, the CDR3 is TGTGCCAGCTCCCCTGGTGGCATTGAAAAACTGTTTTTT.

The rearrangement joins TRBV6-8 to TRBJ1-2; D may be TRBD1 (6 bases). The CDR3 spans 12 residues. V dropped 6 bases and J dropped 4 bases, with 9 bases sitting between them. Looked up from germline, CDR1 is MNHGY and CDR2 is SAAAGT. The CDR3 coding sequence is TGTGCCAGCAGGGGGGCGGCCTATGGCTACACCTTC. This gives the protein CASRGAAYGYTF.

The chain is built from TRBV11-3 and TRBJ2-5; a weak D match, TRBD2 (5 bases). Germline V lookup: CDR1 SGHNT, CDR2 YENEEA. V was clipped by 2 bases and J by 5 bases, with 15 bases between them. The CDR3 consists of 15 residues. The CDR3 sequence: CASSLSVGSGETQYF. The CDR3 DNA is TGTGCCAGCAGCTTATCTGTGGGGTCGGGGGAGACCCAGTACTTC.

This rearrangement joins TRBV11-1 to TRBJ2-7; 13 nucleotides match TRBD2. CDR1 SGHAT and CDR2 FQDESV come from the germline V gene (reference sequence). Trimming cost V 5 bases and J 4 bases; bases outside gene matches: 2. The CDR3 extends over 14 amino acids. The CDR3 DNA reads TGTGCCAGCAGCATGGGACTAGCGGGATACGAGCAGTACTTC. Protein sequence: CASSMGLAGYEQYF.

This chain uses TRBV19 with TRBJ1-3; no firm D call. V was cut by 5 bases and J by 5 bases, with 7 bases left in between. Germline lookup yields CDR1 LNHDA and CDR2 SQIVND (reference sequence). The CDR3 consists of 12 residues. The DNA of the CDR3 is TGTGCCAGTAGTCAAGGACGAAACACCATATATTTT. It encodes CASSQGRNTIYF.

The chain has TRBV19 and TRBJ2-1, with D tentatively TRBD2 (6 bases). V dropped 8 bases and J dropped 5 bases, with 13 bases sitting between them. In germline, CDR1 is LNHDA, CDR2 SQIVND (reference sequence). This CDR3 is 13 amino acids long. CDR3: CASRDLGDNEQFF. The CDR3 DNA reads TGTGCCAGTCGGGACTTGGGGGACAATGAGCAGTTCTTC.

The gene calls are TRBV30 and TRBJ2-7; D gene ambiguous. Trimming stripped 4 bases from V and 6 bases from J, with 10 bases between. CDR3 length: 11 residues. Germline assignment: CDR1 GTSNPN and CDR2 SVGIG (reference sequence). DNA for the CDR3: TGTGCCTGGAACGCCGGGTCCGAGCAGTACTTC. Amino acid sequence: CAWNAGSEQYF.

V gene TRBV6-8 combines with J gene TRBJ2-7, with 7 bases matching TRBD1. In germline, CDR1 is MNHGY, CDR2 SAAAGT. The CDR3 contains 18 residues. The V and J ends lost 0 bases and 1 base, in that order; junction bases with no gene match: 12. The CDR3 region has the DNA TGTGCCAGCAGTTACTCGAGTGTTCGGGACAGAATATCCTACGAGCAGTACTTC. Translated: CASSYSSVRDRISYEQYF.

The V and J genes are TRBV10-1 and TRBJ2-2; the D is unclear. This CDR3 is built from 15 residues. Germline CDR1 is WNHNN and CDR2 is SYGVQD (reference sequence). The V gene lost 3 bases and the J gene lost 3 bases, with 11 bases spanning the gap. The CDR3 DNA is TGCGCCAGCAGTGATTACAGAGTCGACACCGGGGAGCTGTTTTTT. Encoded protein: CASSDYRVDTGELFF.

The V call is TRBV7-7, the J call TRBJ2-1; TRBD1 or TRBD2 may be the D gene (5 bases each). This CDR3 has 15 residues. Per the germline V gene, CDR1 is SSHAT and CDR2 is FNYEAQ (reference sequence). V gave up 5 bases and J gave up 0 bases, with 11 bases separating them. The CDR3 sequence: CASSGDPRSYNEQFF. In nucleotides, the CDR3 is TGTGCCAGCAGCGGGGACCCGCGCTCCTACAATGAGCAGTTCTTC. Complete variable domain (other parts from reference TRBV7-7 and TRBJ2-1): GAGVSQSPRYKVTKRGQDVTLRCDPISSHATLYWYQQALGQGPEFLTYFNYEAQPDKSGLPSDRFSAERPEGSISTLTIQRTEQRDSAMYRCASSGDPRSYNEQFFGPGTRLTVL.

Points on this clone: At one boundary the junction diverges from the germline segment, which might be a read error. The chain combines TRBV11-3 with TRBJ1-4; 7 bases align to TRBD1. Germline CDR1 reads SGHNT; CDR2 reads YENEEA. This CDR3 has 14 amino acids. DNA for the CDR3: TGTGCTAGCAGCCCAGGGGGGACGGATGAAAAACTGTTTTTT. It yields the protein CASSPGGTDEKLFF.

V usage is TRBV7-1 and J usage is TRBJ2-2; the D gene could be TRBD1 or TRBD2 (5 bases each). TRBV7-1 is known as an ORF, though its function is uncertain. The ends were cut back, 8 bases at V and 4 bases at J, with 11 bases in the middle. CDR3 length: 13 residues. In nucleotides, the CDR3 is TGTGCCAGCTGTGGGGGAAGCACCGGGGAGCTGTTTTTT. This codes for CASCGGSTGELFF.

The chain carries TRBV11-3 and TRBJ2-3; a weak D match, TRBD2 (5 bases). This CDR3 has 14 amino acids. V lost 6 bases, J lost 0 bases, and 10 bases lay in between. Per germline, CDR1 SGHNT and CDR2 YENEEA. The CDR3 DNA is TGTGCCAGCAGGGACCGCGGGAGCACAGATACGCAGTATTTT. It encodes CASRDRGSTDTQYF. The full variable domain, rest sourced from reference TRBV11-3 and TRBJ2-3, is EAGVVQSPRYKIIEKKQPVAFWCNPISGHNTLYWYLQNLGQGPELLIRYENEEAVDDSQLPKDRFSAERLKGVDSTLKIQPAELGDSAVYLCASRDRGSTDTQYFGPGTRLTVL.

The chain couples TRBV11-3 to TRBJ2-7; a weak D match, TRBD1 (5 bases). Trimming took 2 bases from V and 8 from J, leaving 16 bases between them. There are 14 residues in the CDR3. Germline lookup yields CDR1 SGHNT and CDR2 YENEEA. CDR3 DNA sequence: TGTGCCAGCAGCTTAACCCGAGACCAGGGAAAGCAGTACTTC. Protein sequence: CASSLTRDQGKQYF.

The chain has TRBV7-4 and TRBJ2-5; D call uncertain. Germline V gene lookup returns CDR1 SGHVT and CDR2 SQSDAQ. Trimming pared 3 bases from V and 1 base from J, leaving 12 bases between. The CDR3 spans 15 residues. The chain's CDR3 is CASSFELGSQETQYF. In nucleotides, the CDR3 is TGTGCCAGCAGCTTTGAGCTGGGCTCCCAAGAGACCCAGTACTTC.

Turning to this clone: The junction shows a germline mismatch at one end, possibly a read error. The CDR3 region has the DNA TGTGCCAGCAGTCCCATCGTATCGAGTGGGGCGTCACGGGTGGAGGACTTC. Translated: CASSPIVSSGASRVEDF. The chain is built from TRBV6-8 and TRBJ2-4; D might be TRBD1 or TRBD2, each matching 5 bases. Germline V gene sequence: CDR1 MNHGY, CDR2 SAAAGT. The CDR3 covers 17 residues.

The gene calls are TRBV10-1 and TRBJ2-5, with 10 bases identical to TRBD1. V lost 1 base to trimming and J lost 3 bases; unmatched junction nucleotides: 2. Germline V gives CDR1 WNHNN, CDR2 SYGVQD (reference sequence). The CDR3 covers 15 residues. CDR3 protein: CASSEFGTGEETQYF. The CDR3, as DNA: TGCGCCAGCAGTGAGTTTGGGACAGGGGAAGAGACCCAGTACTTC.

The chain joins TRBV4-1 to TRBJ1-2; 9 bases match TRBD1. The V gene end was trimmed by 4 bases and the J gene end by 4 bases; junction bases not matched to a gene: 10. Germline values: CDR1 MGHRA, CDR2 YSYEKL. This CDR3 spans 16 amino acids. CDR3 amino acids: CASSRDGTGRGYGYTF. The CDR3 DNA follows: TGCGCCAGCAGCCGAGACGGGACAGGGCGAGGCTATGGCTACACCTTC.

V is TRBV6-8 and J is TRBJ1-2; D is uncertain. Germline V lookup: CDR1 MNHGY, CDR2 SAAAGT. The V and J ends lost 7 bases and 4 bases respectively, with 13 bases between them. The CDR3 has 13 residues. CDR3 amino acids: CASKNGEAYGYTF. CDR3 sequence (DNA): TGTGCCAGCAAGAACGGGGAAGCCTATGGCTACACCTTC.

A remark on this clone: An end of the junction differs from the germline gene, which may be a read error. This chain uses TRBV7-7 with TRBJ2-3; 10 nucleotides match TRBD2. The CDR3 has 14 residues. CDR1 is SSHAT, CDR2 FNYEAQ, per germline (reference sequence). The CDR3 is CASSLAGGTDTQYF. As DNA, the CDR3 is TGTGCTAGCAGCCTAGCGGGGGGCACAGATACGCAGTATTTT.

The V call is TRBV18, the J call TRBJ1-3; D uncertain. Germline V lookup: CDR1 KGHSH, CDR2 LQKENI. Deletions cut 8 bases from V and 0 bases from J, with 14 bases between. CDR3 size: 15 residues. CDR3 DNA: TGTGCCAGCACCCCAGGCGAAAGCTCTGGAAACACCATATATTTT. It specifies CASTPGESSGNTIYF.

This chain links TRBV11-3 with TRBJ1-5; 12 nucleotides agree with TRBD1. Germline loops: CDR1 SGHNT, CDR2 YENEEA. This CDR3 region has 16 residues. The J segment lost 5 bases and the V segment lost 1 base, leaving 3 bases of the junction unmatched. The CDR3: CASSLVGTGGYQPQHF. Here the CDR3 DNA reads TGTGCCAGCAGCTTAGTCGGGACAGGGGGCTATCAGCCCCAGCATTTT.

This clone has just one count. V is TRBV10-2 and J is TRBJ2-3; D possibly corresponds to TRBD2 (5 bases). Germline V gene lookup returns CDR1 WSHSY and CDR2 SAAADI. Trimming stripped 0 bases from V and 5 bases from J, with 9 bases between. The CDR3 contains 14 residues. The CDR3 nucleotides read TGCGCCAGCAGTGAGTCAAACCGGGGAGATACGCAGTATTTT. Amino acids: CASSESNRGDTQYF.

The V call is TRBV5-1, the J call TRBJ2-2; 7 positions agree with TRBD1. CDR1 and CDR2 (germline): SGHRS, YFSETQ. V dropped 3 bases and J dropped 5; count of bases not matched to a gene: 4. This CDR3 is built from 14 residues. The DNA of the CDR3 is TGCGCCAGCAGCTATCTACAGGGGACCGGGGAGCTGTTTTTT. Translating gives CASSYLQGTGELFF.

The chain recombines TRBV9 with TRBJ2-7; D gene uncertain. Trimming took 0 bases from V and 0 from J, leaving 7 bases between them. CDR3 length: 14 amino acids. Germline V gene lookup returns CDR1 SGDLS and CDR2 YYNGEE. CDR3 amino acids: CASSVGVYSYEQYF. The CDR3 DNA is TGTGCCAGCAGCGTAGGGGTCTACTCCTACGAGCAGTACTTC.

The chain links TRBV19 to TRBJ1-1, with 10 bases lining up with TRBD1. The CDR3 consists of 14 residues. Germline V gene data show CDR1 as LNHDA and CDR2 as SQIVND (reference sequence). V lost 3 bases to trimming and J lost 3 bases; unmatched junction nucleotides: 1. CDR3 loop: CASSMDRGYTEAFF. The CDR3 DNA follows: TGTGCCAGTAGTATGGACAGGGGGTACACTGAAGCTTTCTTT.